Sequencing of this TCR beta chain was carried out in a study of shared clonotypes between healthy human individuals. Whole-study results and caveats: Incompleteness in sorted-subset sequencing, despite large depth, was shown by rarefaction.

Across several immunoSEQ plates, the genomic DNA of each subset was split evenly. Profiled with immunoSEQ multiplex PCR; TCRdb holds only in-frame clones, not every one. The table shows around 690,000 clones, with about 90% occurring only once. Healthy HIV-negative adults with no recent acute infections or vaccinations were recruited as donors. The donor cohort consisted entirely of Caucasian adults residing in Nashville, Tennessee. Per germline, CDR1 SEHNR and CDR2 FQNEAQ (reference sequence). CDR3 length equals 15 residues. Trimming took 10 bases from V and 3 from J, leaving 20 bases between them. About this clone itself: Its matching antigen is unknown.

The sample taken for sequencing was memory CD8+ T cells from PBMCs. Stated subset: CD45RO+ cells pooled with CCR7-negative TemRA cells. The rearrangement joins TRBV7-9 to TRBJ2-3, with D perhaps TRBD1 or TRBD2 (5 bases each). The TCR was taken from a man between 18 and 29 years old in good health. Some clones in this sample may be carry-over from other donors' samples. CDR3 amino acids: CATQEGTGLTDTQYF. CDR3 in DNA: TGTGCCACCCAAGAGGGCACGGGGCTGACAGATACGCAGTATTTT.